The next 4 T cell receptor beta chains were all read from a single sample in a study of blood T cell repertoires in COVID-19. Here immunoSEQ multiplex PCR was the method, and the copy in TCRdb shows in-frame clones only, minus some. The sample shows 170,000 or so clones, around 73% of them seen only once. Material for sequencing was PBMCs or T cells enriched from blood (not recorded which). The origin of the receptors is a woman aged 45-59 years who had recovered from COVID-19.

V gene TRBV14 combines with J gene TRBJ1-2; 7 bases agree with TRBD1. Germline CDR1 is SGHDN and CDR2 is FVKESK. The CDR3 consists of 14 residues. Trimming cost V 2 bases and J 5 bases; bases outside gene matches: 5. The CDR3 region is CASSQSTGVYGYTF. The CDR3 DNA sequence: TGTGCCAGCAGCCAATCCACAGGGGTTTATGGCTACACCTTC. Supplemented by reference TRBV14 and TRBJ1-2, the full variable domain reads EAGVTQFPSHSVIEKGQTVTLRCDPISGHDNLYWYRRVMGKEIKFLLHFVKESKQDESGMPNNRFLAERTGGTYSTLKVQPAELEDSGVYFCASSQSTGVYGYTFGSGTRLTVV.

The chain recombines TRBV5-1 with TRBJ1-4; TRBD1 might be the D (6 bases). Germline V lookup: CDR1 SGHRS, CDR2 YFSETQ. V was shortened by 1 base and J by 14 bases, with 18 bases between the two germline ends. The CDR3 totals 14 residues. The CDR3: CASSLTEQGTGLFF. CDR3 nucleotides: TGCGCCAGCAGCTTGACCGAACAGGGCACGGGGCTGTTTTTT.

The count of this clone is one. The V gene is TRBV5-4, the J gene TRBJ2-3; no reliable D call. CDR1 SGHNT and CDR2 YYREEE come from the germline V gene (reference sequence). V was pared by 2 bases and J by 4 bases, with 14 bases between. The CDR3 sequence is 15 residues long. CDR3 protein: CASSFPGHESDTQYF. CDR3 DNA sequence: TGTGCCAGCAGCTTTCCTGGGCACGAGTCAGATACGCAGTATTTT. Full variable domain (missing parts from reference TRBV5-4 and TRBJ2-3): ETGVTQSPTHLIKTRGQQVTLRCSSQSGHNTVSWYQQALGQGPQFIFQYYREEENGRGNFPPRFSGLQFPNYSSELNVNALELDDSALYLCASSFPGHESDTQYFGPGTRLTVL.

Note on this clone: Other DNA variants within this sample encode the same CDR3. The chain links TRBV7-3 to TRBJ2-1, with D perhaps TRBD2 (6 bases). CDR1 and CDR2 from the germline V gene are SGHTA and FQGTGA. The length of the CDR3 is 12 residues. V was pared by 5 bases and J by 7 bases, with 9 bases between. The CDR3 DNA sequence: TGTGCCAGCAGCCCCGGGGGAAATGAGCAGTTCTTC. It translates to CASSPGGNEQFF.